Listed here are 4 T cell receptor beta chains from one sample, sequenced in a study of cytotoxic CD8 clonotypes in ibrutinib-treated CLL. TCRdb's copy holds only in-frame clones and misses some; the assay was immunoSEQ multiplex PCR. This sample has around 70,000 clones; roughly nine tenths occur once, and the top ten carry approximately 3.1%. The sequencing used PBMCs, collected after 12 months of ibrutinib treatment. Receptors originate from a human donor with chronic lymphocytic leukemia.

This chain connects TRBV6-1 to TRBJ1-2; D not resolved. This CDR3 is 13 amino acids long. V lost 2 bases and J 5 bases, leaving 9 bases between the germline ends. Germline values: CDR1 MNHNS, CDR2 SASEGT. CDR3 sequence reads: CASSESGDYGYTF. The CDR3 nucleotides are TGTGCCAGCAGTGAAAGTGGGGATTATGGCTACACCTTC.

The V gene is TRBV11-2, the J gene TRBJ2-1; 13 bases align to TRBD2. V was clipped by 3 bases and J by 8 bases; unmatched bases: 7. CDR3 length: 16 residues. Germline CDR1 SGHAT, CDR2 FQNNGV. In DNA, the CDR3 is TGTGCCAGCAGCTTGGATAGACTAGCGGGAGGTCATGAGCAGTTCTTC. Translated, it gives CASSLDRLAGGHEQFF.

V gene TRBV7-2 combines with J gene TRBJ2-3; no clear D gene. The CDR3 length is 14 residues. Germline V gene sequence: CDR1 SGHTA, CDR2 FQGNSA. V lost 0 bases, J lost 4 bases, and 8 bases lay in between. The CDR3 DNA sequence: TGTGCCAGCAGCTTAGCGCTTGGGTCAGATACGCAGTATTTT. Its translation: CASSLALGSDTQYF.

This rearrangement joins TRBV5-1 to TRBJ2-7; D gene unclear. This CDR3 contains 12 residues. Looked up from germline, CDR1 is SGHRS and CDR2 is YFSETQ. Trimming pared 7 bases from V and 0 bases from J, leaving 8 bases between. The CDR3 DNA reads TGCGCCAGCGTCGGAGACTCCTACGAGCAGTACTTC. As protein: CASVGDSYEQYF.